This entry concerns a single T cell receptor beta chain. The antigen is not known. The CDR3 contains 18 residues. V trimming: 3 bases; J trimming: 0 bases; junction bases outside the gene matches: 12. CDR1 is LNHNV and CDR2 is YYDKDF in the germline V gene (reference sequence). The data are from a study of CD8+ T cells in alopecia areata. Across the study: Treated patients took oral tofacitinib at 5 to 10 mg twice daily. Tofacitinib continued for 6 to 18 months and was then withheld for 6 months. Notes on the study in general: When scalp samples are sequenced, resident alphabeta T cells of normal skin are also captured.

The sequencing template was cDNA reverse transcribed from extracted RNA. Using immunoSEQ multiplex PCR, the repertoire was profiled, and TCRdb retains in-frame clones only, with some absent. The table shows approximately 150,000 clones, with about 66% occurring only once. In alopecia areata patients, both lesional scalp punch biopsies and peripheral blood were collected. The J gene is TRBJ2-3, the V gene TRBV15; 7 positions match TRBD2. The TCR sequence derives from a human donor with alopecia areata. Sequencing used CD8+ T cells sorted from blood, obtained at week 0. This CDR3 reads CATSREGGGAPSTDTQYF. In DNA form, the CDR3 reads TGTGCCACCAGCAGGGAGGGCGGGGGAGCCCCTAGCACAGATACGCAGTATTTT. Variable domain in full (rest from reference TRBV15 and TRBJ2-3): DAMVIQNPRYQVTQFGKPVTLSCSQTLNHNVMYWYQQKSSQAPKLLFHYYDKDFNNEADTPDNFQSRRPNTSFCFLDIRSPGLGDTAMYLCATSREGGGAPSTDTQYFGPGTRLTVL.